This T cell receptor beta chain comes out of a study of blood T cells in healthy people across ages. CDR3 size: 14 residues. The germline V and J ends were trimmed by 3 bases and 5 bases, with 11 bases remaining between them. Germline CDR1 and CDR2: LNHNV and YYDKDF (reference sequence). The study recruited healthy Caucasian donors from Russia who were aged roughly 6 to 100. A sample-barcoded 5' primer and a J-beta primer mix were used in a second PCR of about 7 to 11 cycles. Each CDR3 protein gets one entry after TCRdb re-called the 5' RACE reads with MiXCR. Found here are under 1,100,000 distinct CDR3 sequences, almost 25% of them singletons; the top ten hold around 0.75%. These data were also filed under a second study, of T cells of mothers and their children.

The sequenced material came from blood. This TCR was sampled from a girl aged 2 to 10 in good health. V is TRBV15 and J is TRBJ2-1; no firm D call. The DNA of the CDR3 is TGTGCCACCAGCAGTGACGGACGGAACAATGAGCAGTTCTTC. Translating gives CATSSDGRNNEQFF. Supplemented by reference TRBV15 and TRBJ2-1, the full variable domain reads DAMVIQNPRYQVTQFGKPVTLSCSQTLNHNVMYWYQQKSSQAPKLLFHYYDKDFNNEADTPDNFQSRRPNTSFCFLDIRSPGLGDTAMYLCATSSDGRNNEQFFGPGTRLTVL.